Shown below are 18 T cell receptor beta chains from a single sample sequenced in a study of blood T cell repertoires in COVID-19. Assay used: immunoSEQ multiplex PCR; TCRdb lists only in-frame clones, some missing. The top ten clones hold more than 1.2% of a sample with 250,000 to 350,000 clones, around 85% of them seen once. The sample comprised peripheral blood. These receptor sequences come from a human donor with COVID-19, enrolled during active disease. The donor label of this sample is uncertain.

The genes are TRBV18 and TRBJ1-1; D might be TRBD1 (6 bases). V was pared by 1 base and J by 1 base, with 10 bases between. Germline V gene sequence: CDR1 KGHSH, CDR2 LQKENI. The CDR3 loop spans 15 amino acids. CDR3 loop: CASSPLTGWNTEAFF. As DNA, the CDR3 is TGTGCCAGCTCACCACTGACAGGTTGGAACACTGAAGCTTTCTTT.

This clone has a single count. The CDR3, as DNA: TGTGCCAGCAGCATGGGGACAGACGACCGGCCCCAGCATTTT. Its translation: CASSMGTDDRPQHF. The chain couples TRBV7-9 to TRBJ1-5; 7 nucleotides agree with TRBD1. This CDR3 has 14 residues. The junction had 10 bases not matched to a gene; V was cut back by 5 bases and J by 9 bases. From germline, CDR1 is SEHNR and CDR2 FQNEAQ (reference sequence).

The chain couples TRBV7-2 to TRBJ2-1; D is undetermined. This CDR3 is built from 16 residues. In germline, CDR1 is SGHTA, CDR2 FQGNSA. The ends were cut back, 4 bases at V and 2 bases at J, with 15 bases in the middle. CDR3 protein: CASSSRHSDPYNEQFF. CDR3 DNA sequence: TGTGCCAGCAGCTCAAGACATTCAGATCCCTACAATGAGCAGTTCTTC.

The chain couples TRBV7-8 to TRBJ2-1; 11 nucleotides align to TRBD2. CDR3 length: 15 residues. V was clipped by 5 bases and J by 6 bases; unmatched bases: 6. Germline loops: CDR1 SGHVS, CDR2 FQNEAQ. The CDR3 coding sequence is TGTGCCAGCAGCAAACTAGCGGGAGTTTCCAATGAGCAGTTCTTC. Its protein product is CASSKLAGVSNEQFF. Based on the CDR3 plus reference TRBV7-8 and TRBJ2-1, the full variable domain is GAGVSQSPRYKVAKRGQDVALRCDPISGHVSLFWYQQALGQGPEFLTYFQNEAQLDKSGLPSDRFFAERPEGSVSTLKIQRTQQEDSAVYLCASSKLAGVSNEQFFGPGTRLTVL.

V gene TRBV28 combines with J gene TRBJ1-5, with a tentative D call TRBD1 (5 bases). Trimming pared 2 bases from V and 1 base from J, leaving 21 bases between. The germline CDR1 and CDR2 sequences are MDHEN and SYDVKM. The CDR3 length is 19 residues. The DNA of the CDR3 is TGTGCCAGCAGTTTAGCCCAGGGTCAAACAAAGGGCAGCAATCAGCCCCAGCATTTT. It translates to CASSLAQGQTKGSNQPQHF.

The V gene is TRBV7-8, the J gene TRBJ2-5, with a weak D call TRBD2 (5 bases). V dropped 3 bases and J dropped 5 bases, with 16 bases sitting between them. The CDR3 spans 15 residues. CDR1 and CDR2 (germline): SGHVS, FQNEAQ. The CDR3 DNA is TGTGCCAGCAGCTTTCCTCCCGGGATCGACGAGACCCAGTACTTC. Protein: CASSFPPGIDETQYF.

The chain employs TRBV7-2 and TRBJ2-7; possibly TRBD2 for D (6 bases). Per the germline V gene, CDR1 is SGHTA and CDR2 is FQGNSA. V was trimmed by 5 bases and J by 2 bases, leaving 19 bases between them. The CDR3 covers 16 residues. CDR3 coding DNA: TGTGCCAGCAGCCTTGAAATGTGGAGGGTCCCCTACGAGCAGTACTTC. It codes for CASSLEMWRVPYEQYF.

This clone was counted a single time. This rearrangement joins TRBV11-2 to TRBJ1-1; 7 bases agree with TRBD1. This CDR3 region has 14 residues. The germline V gene has CDR1 SGHAT and CDR2 FQNNGV. Unmatched junction bases numbered 5, after V lost 3 bases and J lost 4 bases. CDR3 coding DNA: TGTGCCAGCAGCTTGCAGGGGGGCGTCACTGAAGCTTTCTTT. Its protein is CASSLQGGVTEAFF.

The CDR3: CASLAEREGLHEQFF. The DNA for the CDR3 is TGTGCCAGCTTGGCCGAGCGGGAGGGTCTCCATGAGCAGTTCTTC. The V gene is TRBV2, the J gene TRBJ2-1; 10 bases map to TRBD2. The CDR3 covers 15 residues. Germline V gene sequence: CDR1 SNHLY, CDR2 FYNNEI. J was trimmed by 8 bases and V by 8 bases; bases with no gene match: 12.

The V and J genes are TRBV30 and TRBJ2-3, with a tentative D call TRBD2 (5 bases). This CDR3 region has 16 residues. V lost 1 base and J 1 base, leaving 15 bases between the germline ends. CDR1 GTSNPN and CDR2 SVGIG come from the germline V gene (reference sequence). CDR3 DNA sequence: TGTGCCTGGAGTGAAATCGGAGTGGGAGGCACAGATACGCAGTATTTT. Translation gives CAWSEIGVGGTDTQYF.

The chain is built from TRBV25-1 and TRBJ2-1, with TRBD2 as a possible D gene (6 bases). Trimming removed 4 bases from V and 1 base from J, with 17 bases in between. Germline CDR1 reads MGHDK; CDR2 reads SYGVNS. The CDR3 has 17 residues. The CDR3 loop is CASSADTGTESYNEQFF. CDR3 in DNA: TGTGCCAGCAGTGCCGATACCGGGACTGAGTCCTACAATGAGCAGTTCTTC.

The rearrangement links TRBV28 to TRBJ2-2; D ambiguous. This CDR3 region has 16 residues. The germline gives CDR1 MDHEN, CDR2 SYDVKM. V lost 7 bases, J lost 7 bases, and 22 bases lay in between. For the CDR3, the DNA is TGTGCCAGCATTTCCCCGTGGCAACGTATCGTCGGGGAGCTGTTTTTT. Its protein product is CASISPWQRIVGELFF.

The chain employs TRBV18 and TRBJ2-1; D is ambiguous. V lost 0 bases, J lost 6 bases, and 12 bases lay in between. From germline, CDR1 is KGHSH and CDR2 LQKENI. The CDR3 is 15 amino acids. CDR3 region: CASSPPPLSGNEQFF. The DNA of the CDR3 is TGTGCCAGCTCACCACCGCCTCTCTCGGGCAATGAGCAGTTCTTC.

The CDR3 nucleotides read TGTGCCAGCAGTGGTGACAGGGGGTCCTACAATGAGCAGTTCTTC. Translation gives CASSGDRGSYNEQFF. The chain carries TRBV6-1 and TRBJ2-1; 9 nucleotides align to TRBD1. The CDR3 is 15 residues long. CDR1 is MNHNS, CDR2 SASEGT, per germline. J lost 1 base, V lost 4 bases, and 2 bases had no gene match.

The chain couples TRBV10-3 to TRBJ1-5, with 9 bases identical to TRBD1. Germline V gene lookup returns CDR1 ENHRY and CDR2 SYGVKD. There are 15 residues in the CDR3. J lost 1 base, V lost 3 bases, and 1 base had no gene match. The CDR3 DNA reads TGTGCCATCAGTGAACAGGGGGCGAGCAATCAGCCCCAGCATTTT. It codes for CAISEQGASNQPQHF.

In this sample, this clone turned up once. This chain connects TRBV19 to TRBJ2-7, with D perhaps TRBD2 (6 bases). Trimming cost V 1 base and J 4 bases, with 8 bases left between them. Germline values: CDR1 LNHDA, CDR2 SQIVND (reference sequence). CDR3 size: 13 residues. The CDR3 region has the DNA TGTGCCAGTAGTATAGTGGAGGGGTACGAGCAGTACTTC. This sequence encodes CASSIVEGYEQYF.

The genes are TRBV7-9 and TRBJ2-3, with 7 bases aligning to TRBD2. The CDR3 loop spans 14 amino acids. Trimming cost V 2 bases and J 9 bases; bases outside gene matches: 8. CDR1 is SEHNR and CDR2 is FQNEAQ in the germline V gene (reference sequence). CDR3: CASSLPGTGGTQYF. The CDR3 region has the DNA TGTGCCAGCAGCTTACCCGGAACCGGGGGGACGCAGTATTTT.

This chain connects TRBV18 to TRBJ2-5; no reliable D call. This CDR3 comprises 14 residues. Germline lookup yields CDR1 KGHSH and CDR2 LQKENI. V was pared by 5 bases and J by 5 bases, with 15 bases between. CDR3 sequence (DNA): TGTGCCAGCTCAACGAGGAGCGTTGAGGAGACCCAGTACTTC. It codes for CASSTRSVEETQYF.